The rows below give T cell receptor beta chains drawn from one sample of a study of long-term antiretroviral therapy in people with HIV. TCRdb keeps only in-frame clones here, not all; method: immunoSEQ multiplex PCR. Counted here are 13,000 to 15,000 clones, roughly 84% occurring once; the ten biggest clones make up over 6%. The input for sequencing was unsorted PBMCs, taken 0.4 years after starting antiretroviral therapy. These receptors originate from a man aged 30 to 45 with HIV. CDR3s include the opening cysteine and the closing phenylalanine or tryptophan. Where a row states a size, it is once, few, many or the class of an expanded clone; other rows omit it.

abundance | v_gene | CDR3aa
NA | TRBV5-5 | CASRTGTEDQPQHF
NA | TRBV6-6 | CASADAGIEQYF
NA | TRBV7-2 | CASSVDYTDTQYF
NA | TRBV4-1 | CASSQDAGSKETQYF
few | TRBV30 | CAWREAGGTDTQYF
NA | TRBV30 | CAWSGRPLTGLNYGYTF
NA | TRBV2 | CASSVKTLTSGGAGELFF
few | TRBV19 | CASTSGGLREQYF
NA | TRBV6-5 | CASSGTGITTEAFF
NA | TRBV9 | CASSPGDSRRGYTF
NA | TRBV7-3 | CASSPGTSGGARSYNEQFF
NA | TRBV4-2 | CASSQSMTANTEAFF
once | TRBV25-1 | CASGPTGTTEAFF
NA | TRBV18 | CASSPGQGREAFF
once | TRBV7-9 | CASSLSSYEQYF
NA | TRBV6-5 | CATLRETGELFF
NA | TRBV14 | CASSQAHHNEQFF
NA | TRBV4-1 | CASTPSGGDYNEQFF
NA | TRBV6-1 | CASSDPPAGPRETQYF
once | TRBV11-2 | CASTSSGGPTDTQYF
NA | TRBV7-2 | CASSPRDRLISGANVLTF
NA | TRBV4-1 | CASSQDSSWTSGGALTYNEQFF
NA | TRBV5-4 | CASSMTSTDTQYF
NA | TRBV27 | CASSSRQISTDTQYF
NA | TRBV7-9 | CASSLAGRRGTDTQYF
NA | TRBV2 | CASSETRYSNQPQHF
NA | TRBV19 | CASSSWDSLNYGYTF
NA | TRBV13 | CASSSSGSAYNEQFF
NA | TRBV5-4 | CASSFGRGEAFF
NA | TRBV10-1 | CASSPGRAIDEQFF
NA | TRBV4-2 | CASSQAGEDRLKLFF
NA | TRBV4-3 | CASSQDLGGAQPQHF
NA | TRBV29-1 | CSVVSGSNQPQHF
NA | TRBV5-4 | CASSRTGVLYGYTF
NA | TRBV5-5 | CASSARTGTNTGELFF
NA | TRBV27 | CASSLSLSTASLEAFF
NA | TRBV19 | CATTDRTYEQYF
NA | TRBV10-1 | CASSIPGQETSTDTQYF
NA | TRBV28 | CASIGAYEQYF
NA | TRBV11-2 | CASSYLAGGPVGEQYF
once | TRBV28 | CASSFSGNYGYTF
NA | TRBV4-1 | CASSQVAGTDTQYF
once | TRBV4-2 | CASLGEDTQYF
NA | TRBV2 | CASSDTGSLNEQFF
NA | TRBV7-6 | CASSLARDYEQYF
NA | TRBV7-9 | CASSFGQGRYEQYF
NA | TRBV5-1 | CASSLAGGYTF
NA | TRBV14 | CASSQAPGGSAEAFF
NA | TRBV2 | CASRGMNTEAFF
NA | TRBV27 | CASSGDGPTSEQFF
NA | TRBV28 | CAVARVPAGNEQYF
NA | TRBV10-2 | CASSESTSGRTLYNEQFF
few | TRBV11-2 | CASSLSSQGGSSGNTIYF
NA | TRBV5-1 | CASSLKGQGGSPLHF
NA | TRBV4-1 | CASSRGGLPMGRSYEQYF
NA | TRBV27 | CASSLDRGTEAFF